The 32 T cell receptor beta chains in this list originate from one sample, sequenced in a study of T cell responses to AZD1222 COVID-19 vaccine. Some clones are missing from TCRdb's copy, which holds only in-frame ones; the method was immunoSEQ multiplex PCR. The sample consists of roughly 150,000 clones, roughly 91% of them appearing once. Material: peripheral blood, obtained 28 days after the second AZD1222 dose. The source is an adult who received the AZD1222 COVID-19 vaccine.

J is TRBJ1-1 and V is TRBV6-2 or TRBV6-3, with D perhaps matching TRBD1 (5 bases). The germline CDR1 and CDR2 sequences are MNHEY and SVGEGT. The length of the CDR3 is 18 residues. V shed 5 bases and J shed 4 bases, with 26 bases lying between them. The CDR3 DNA reads TGTGCCAGCAGTCCCGGAAATGAGGTGTTGGGGCGCATCACTGAAGCTTTCTTT. This codes for CASSPGNEVLGRITEAFF.

The chain is built from TRBV3-1 (or the pseudogene TRBV3-2) and TRBJ1-2; TRBD1 is a possible D gene (5 bases). This CDR3 is 15 amino acids long. Germline assignment: CDR1 LGHDT and CDR2 YNNKEL (reference sequence). V lost 0 bases and J 6 bases, leaving 14 bases between the germline ends. In DNA, the CDR3 is TGTGCCAGCAGCCAAGAGGGGGAAAAGGGTCATGGCTACACCTTC. Its protein is CASSQEGEKGHGYTF.

This clone has only one observation. This rearrangement joins TRBV3-1 (or the pseudogene TRBV3-2) to TRBJ1-2, with a tentative D call TRBD1 (5 bases). The CDR3 runs 13 residues. Germline assignment: CDR1 LGHDT and CDR2 YNNKEL (reference sequence). Trimming removed 4 bases from V and 0 bases from J, with 6 bases in between. For the CDR3, the DNA is TGTGCCAGCAGCCCACAGGCTAACTATGGCTACACCTTC. This translates into CASSPQANYGYTF.

The rearrangement uses TRBV28 and TRBJ1-3; possible D gene TRBD1, 5 bases. V dropped 4 bases and J dropped 0 bases, with 13 bases sitting between them. The CDR3 extends over 16 amino acids. Germline V gene data show CDR1 as MDHEN and CDR2 as SYDVKM. CDR3 protein: CASSSGRMNSGNTIYF. The CDR3 DNA follows: TGTGCCAGCAGTTCGGGACGCATGAACTCTGGAAACACCATATATTTT.

V usage is TRBV30 and J usage is TRBJ1-3; D gene uncertain. V lost 5 bases to trimming and J lost 4 bases, with 6 bases between them. Germline V CDR1 and CDR2: GTSNPN, SVGIG (reference sequence). CDR3 length: 11 residues. In DNA form, the CDR3 reads TGTGCCTGGGACACGGGAAACACCATATATTTT. This gives the protein CAWDTGNTIYF.

This chain connects TRBV21-1 to TRBJ1-5. TRBV21-1 is a listed pseudogene. This CDR3 has 15 amino acids. The CDR3 protein is CASSKGCVGNQPQHF. CDR3 in DNA: TGTGCCAGCAGCAAGGGTTGTGTGGGCAATCAGCCCCAGCATTTT.

V is TRBV3-1 (or the pseudogene TRBV3-2) and J is TRBJ2-2; the match to TRBD1 covers 10 bases. Germline assignment: CDR1 LGHDT and CDR2 YNNKEL (reference sequence). The CDR3 loop spans 19 amino acids. V shed 0 bases and J 1 base; nucleotides not matched to a gene: 8. The CDR3 sequence is CASSQERLGTGENTGELFF. CDR3 nucleotides: TGTGCCAGCAGCCAAGAGCGTCTCGGGACAGGGGAGAACACCGGGGAGCTGTTTTTT.

The chain employs TRBV6-6 and TRBJ1-5; TRBD1 matches at 8 bases. The CDR3 has 17 amino acids. V trimming: 5 bases; J trimming: 6 bases; junction bases outside the gene matches: 15. Germline lookup yields CDR1 MNHNY and CDR2 SVGAGI (reference sequence). This CDR3 reads CASSPATGGRVSQPQHF. For the CDR3, the DNA is TGTGCCAGCAGTCCTGCCACAGGGGGGCGCGTAAGTCAGCCCCAGCATTTT.

The chain carries TRBV19 and TRBJ2-7; perhaps TRBD1 as D (6 bases). The germline gives CDR1 LNHDA, CDR2 SQIVND (reference sequence). The CDR3 extends over 13 amino acids. V was clipped by 5 bases and J by 0 bases, with 8 bases between them. This CDR3 is CASSVGHSYEQYF. CDR3 nucleotide sequence: TGTGCCAGTAGTGTGGGACACTCCTACGAGCAGTACTTC.

The CDR3 coding sequence is TGTGCCAGCAGCTTAGAAAGGGAGTCACCCCTCCACTTT. It yields the protein CASSLERESPLHF. V and J are TRBV7-3 and TRBJ1-6; D ambiguous. In germline, CDR1 is SGHTA, CDR2 FQGTGA. The CDR3 runs 13 residues. V shed 2 bases and J shed 10 bases, with 9 bases lying between them.

This chain connects TRBV4-1 to TRBJ1-5; no firm D call. Trimming shortened V by 5 bases and J by 3 bases, and 14 bases separated the two germline ends. Germline-derived CDR1 and CDR2 are MGHRA and YSYEKL. This CDR3 is built from 15 residues. CDR3 residues: CASSDHGQYNQPQHF. DNA for the CDR3: TGCGCCAGCAGCGACCACGGGCAGTACAATCAGCCCCAGCATTTT.

The genes are TRBV19 and TRBJ1-1; D is undetermined. The germline V gene has CDR1 LNHDA and CDR2 SQIVND (reference sequence). CDR3 length: 16 residues. The V end lost 4 bases, the J end lost 0 bases, and 15 bases lay between the germline ends. Here the CDR3 reads CASSTLRLRLNTEAFF. CDR3 nucleotides: TGTGCCAGTAGTACCCTCCGACTAAGACTGAACACTGAAGCTTTCTTT.

The rearrangement uses TRBV5-6 and TRBJ2-2; unclear D gene. The CDR3 is made up of 12 amino acids. Germline V gene sequence: CDR1 SGHDT, CDR2 YYEEEE. Trimming took 8 bases from V and 3 from J, leaving 8 bases between them. The CDR3 region has the DNA TGTGCCAGTGGACGGGACACCGGGGAGCTGTTTTTT. Translation: CASGRDTGELFF.

The chain has TRBV10-2 and TRBJ1-1, with a possible D match to TRBD1 (6 bases). Trimming left V 4 bases short and J 5 bases short, with 11 bases between. The CDR3 runs to 13 residues. Germline CDR1 reads WSHSY; CDR2 reads SAAADI. CDR3 in amino acids: CASSVEGGTEAFF. Written as DNA, the CDR3 is TGCGCCAGCAGTGTTGAGGGGGGGACTGAAGCTTTCTTT.

V usage is TRBV7-9 and J usage is TRBJ2-3, with a possible D match to TRBD1 (6 bases). Germline V lookup: CDR1 SEHNR, CDR2 FQNEAQ (reference sequence). The CDR3 runs 15 residues. V was cut by 2 bases and J by 3 bases, with 12 bases left in between. CDR3 bases: TGTGCCAGCAGCTTATCGCAGGGGCTGACAGATACGCAGTATTTT. This codes for CASSLSQGLTDTQYF.

This chain uses TRBV9 with TRBJ2-3; 14 nucleotides agree with TRBD2. The CDR3 is 16 amino acids. Germline V gives CDR1 SGDLS, CDR2 YYNGEE. V was pared by 0 bases and J by 5 bases, with 2 bases of the junction left unmatched. The CDR3 sequence: CASSVVGTSGRDTQYF. CDR3 nucleotide sequence: TGTGCCAGCAGCGTAGTGGGGACTAGCGGGAGAGATACGCAGTATTTT.

This rearrangement joins TRBV9 to TRBJ1-4; maybe TRBD1 (6 bases). V was trimmed by 0 bases and J by 3 bases, leaving 9 bases between them. The CDR3 is 15 amino acids. The germline CDR1 and CDR2 sequences are SGDLS and YYNGEE. The CDR3: CASSVGTVANEKLFF. Here the CDR3 DNA reads TGTGCCAGCAGCGTAGGGACAGTAGCTAATGAAAAACTGTTTTTT.

The chain is built from TRBV7-6 and TRBJ2-3, with 8 nucleotides matching TRBD1. The ends lost 6 bases at V and 10 bases at J; junction bases unmatched: 15. Germline V CDR1 and CDR2: SGHVS, FNYEAQ. This CDR3 is 15 amino acids long. CDR3 coding DNA: TGTGCCAGCAGTATCGACAGGGGCGCCTCTATGGCGCAGTATTTT. Translation: CASSIDRGASMAQYF.

The chain couples TRBV9 to TRBJ2-7; D is unresolved. Trimming took 0 bases from V and 0 from J, leaving 10 bases between them. This CDR3 spans 15 amino acids. Germline V gives CDR1 SGDLS, CDR2 YYNGEE. In DNA form, the CDR3 reads TGTGCCAGCAGCGTAGATAGCTTCCTCTCCTACGAGCAGTACTTC. Amino acids: CASSVDSFLSYEQYF.

The chain links TRBV7-9 to TRBJ2-3; maybe TRBD1 (5 bases). The V end lost 5 bases, the J end lost 2 bases, and 14 bases lay between the germline ends. Germline V lookup: CDR1 SEHNR, CDR2 FQNEAQ (reference sequence). The CDR3 spans 15 residues. The CDR3 nucleotides read TGTGCCAGCAGCCCGACAGCTTCTGCCACAGATACGCAGTATTTT. Amino acids: CASSPTASATDTQYF.

J is TRBJ2-3 and V is TRBV9; a possible D gene is TRBD2 (6 bases). V was pared by 0 bases and J by 0 bases, with 14 bases between. The CDR3 runs to 17 residues. Germline CDR1 SGDLS, CDR2 YYNGEE. CDR3 sequence: CASSVGGQGGSTDTQYF. The CDR3 DNA is TGTGCCAGCAGCGTAGGAGGGCAGGGAGGTAGCACAGATACGCAGTATTTT.

The chain combines TRBV30 with TRBJ1-4; D unresolved. V was clipped by 1 base and J by 8 bases, with 8 bases between them. The germline CDR1 and CDR2 sequences are GTSNPN and SVGIG (reference sequence). The CDR3 spans 12 residues. The DNA of the CDR3 is TGTGCCTGGAGTGGGGTGGGGGAAAAACTGTTTTTT. Translating it yields CAWSGVGEKLFF.

The V call is TRBV5-4, the J call TRBJ2-1; D tentatively fits TRBD1 or TRBD2 (5 bases each). CDR1 SGHNT and CDR2 YYREEE come from the germline V gene (reference sequence). This CDR3 is 15 amino acids long. V lost 5 bases and J lost 5, with 17 bases in between. The CDR3 region is CASRSREGTHNEQFF. CDR3 bases: TGTGCCAGCAGGTCCCGTGAGGGGACCCACAATGAGCAGTTCTTC.

For this clone: Mismatch with germline at one junction end may stem from a read error. This CDR3 reads CASRIGSRSNQPQHF. The CDR3 DNA follows: TGTGCCAGTAGGATAGGCTCGAGGAGCAATCAGCCCCAGCATTTT. V gene TRBV19 combines with J gene TRBJ1-5; no definite D call. This CDR3 spans 15 amino acids. Germline assignment: CDR1 LNHDA and CDR2 SQIVND (reference sequence).

The chain employs TRBV2 and TRBJ1-5; 7 bases line up with TRBD1. CDR3 length equals 16 residues. Looked up from germline, CDR1 is SNHLY and CDR2 is FYNNEI. Losses at the gene ends were 3 bases for V and 9 bases for J; bases not matched to a gene: 14. The CDR3 DNA is TGTGCCAGCAGTGACCTAGGACAGGTTGGCTTGCGGCCCCAGCATTTT. Translated: CASSDLGQVGLRPQHF.

Here the CDR3 reads CASSFRGEAYEQYF. CDR3 bases: TGTGCCAGCAGTTTTAGGGGGGAAGCCTACGAGCAGTACTTC. The rearrangement uses TRBV28 and TRBJ2-7, with D perhaps TRBD1 or TRBD2 (6 bases each). The CDR3 contains 14 residues. Germline V lookup: CDR1 MDHEN, CDR2 SYDVKM. The germline V and J ends were trimmed by 3 bases and 2 bases, with 11 bases remaining between them.

The gene calls are TRBV27 and TRBJ2-5; possibly TRBD1 for D (6 bases). With 6 bases removed from V and 1 base from J, the gap between germline ends came to 15 bases. The CDR3 has 15 residues. The germline V gene encodes CDR1 MNHEY and CDR2 SMNVEV (reference sequence). The CDR3 loop is CASRGSDSPQETQYF. In DNA, the CDR3 is TGTGCCAGCAGGGGCTCGGACAGTCCCCAAGAGACCCAGTACTTC.

The chain combines TRBV18 with TRBJ1-5, with 10 bases aligning to TRBD1. The junction had 11 bases not matched to a gene; V was cut back by 4 bases and J by 5 bases. The CDR3 covers 17 residues. Germline lookup yields CDR1 KGHSH and CDR2 LQKENI. CDR3 in DNA: TGTGCCAGCTCACTTAGTCTCAGGGGACAGGGGTATCAGCCCCAGCATTTT. Translation gives CASSLSLRGQGYQPQHF.

This rearrangement joins TRBV18 to TRBJ1-3; D uncertain. The CDR3 has 15 residues. V shed 1 base and J shed 0 bases, with 7 bases lying between them. The V gene's germline CDR1 is KGHSH and CDR2 LQKENI. CDR3 residues: CASSPQGRSGNTIYF. The CDR3 DNA sequence: TGTGCCAGCTCACCACAGGGCCGCTCTGGAAACACCATATATTTT.

This clone showed up just once. The chain uses TRBV10-1 and TRBJ2-7; D unresolved. V lost 7 bases and J lost 5, with 15 bases in between. Germline CDR1 is WNHNN and CDR2 is SYGVQD (reference sequence). This CDR3 has 13 amino acids. The CDR3 loop is CASTRRTGDEQYF. The CDR3 region has the DNA TGCGCCAGCACCCGGCGAACGGGCGACGAGCAGTACTTC.

The CDR3 spells CASSQGTGDNQPQHF. As DNA, the CDR3 is TGTGCCAGCAGCCAGGGGACAGGAGATAATCAGCCCCAGCATTTT. The chain has TRBV3-1 (or the pseudogene TRBV3-2) and TRBJ1-5; TRBD1 aligns across 8 bases. The trim removed 3 bases at V and 4 bases at J, leaving 5 bases unmatched. Germline CDR1 and CDR2: LGHDT and YNNKEL (reference sequence). The length of the CDR3 is 15 residues.

The chain is built from TRBV6-5 and TRBJ1-5, with D uncertain. V lost 7 bases, J lost 9 bases, and 13 bases lay in between. The length of the CDR3 is 12 residues. The V gene's germline CDR1 is MNHEY and CDR2 SVGAGI. The CDR3 region is CASNPGLGPQHF. The CDR3 bases are TGTGCCAGCAATCCGGGCCTCGGGCCCCAGCATTTT.